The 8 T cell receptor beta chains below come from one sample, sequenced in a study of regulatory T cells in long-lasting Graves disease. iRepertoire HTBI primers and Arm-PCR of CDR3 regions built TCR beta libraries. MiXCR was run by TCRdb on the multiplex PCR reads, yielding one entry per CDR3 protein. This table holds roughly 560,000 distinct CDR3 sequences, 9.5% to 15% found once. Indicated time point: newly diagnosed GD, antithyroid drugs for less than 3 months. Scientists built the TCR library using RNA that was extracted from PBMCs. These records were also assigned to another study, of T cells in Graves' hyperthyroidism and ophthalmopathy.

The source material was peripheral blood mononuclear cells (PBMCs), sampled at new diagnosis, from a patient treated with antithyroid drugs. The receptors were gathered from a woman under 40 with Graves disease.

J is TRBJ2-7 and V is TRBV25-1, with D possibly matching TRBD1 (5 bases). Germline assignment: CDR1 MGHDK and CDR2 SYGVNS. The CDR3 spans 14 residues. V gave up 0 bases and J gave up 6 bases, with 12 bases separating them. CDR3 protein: CASSEYLDSSEQYF. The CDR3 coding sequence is TGTGCCAGCAGTGAATACCTTGACAGTTCCGAGCAGTACTTC.

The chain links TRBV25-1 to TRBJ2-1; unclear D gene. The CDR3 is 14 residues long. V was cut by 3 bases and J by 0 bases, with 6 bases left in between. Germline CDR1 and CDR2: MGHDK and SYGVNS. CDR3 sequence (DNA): TGTGCCAGCAGTGACTTAAGCTCCTACAATGAGCAGTTCTTC. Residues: CASSDLSSYNEQFF.

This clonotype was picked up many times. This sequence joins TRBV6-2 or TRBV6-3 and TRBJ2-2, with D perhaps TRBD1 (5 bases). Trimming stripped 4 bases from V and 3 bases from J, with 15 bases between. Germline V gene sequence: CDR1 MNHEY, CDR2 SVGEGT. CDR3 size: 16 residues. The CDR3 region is CASSLDMASYTGELFF. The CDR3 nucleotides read TGTGCCAGCAGTTTGGACATGGCCAGTTACACCGGGGAGCTGTTTTTT.

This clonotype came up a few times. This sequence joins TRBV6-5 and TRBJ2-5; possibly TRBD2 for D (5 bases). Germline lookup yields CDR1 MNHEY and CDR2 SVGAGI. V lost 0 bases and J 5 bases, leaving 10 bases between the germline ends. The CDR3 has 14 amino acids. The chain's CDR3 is CASSYSRVLETQYF. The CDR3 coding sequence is TGTGCCAGCAGTTACTCGCGGGTTCTGGAGACCCAGTACTTC.

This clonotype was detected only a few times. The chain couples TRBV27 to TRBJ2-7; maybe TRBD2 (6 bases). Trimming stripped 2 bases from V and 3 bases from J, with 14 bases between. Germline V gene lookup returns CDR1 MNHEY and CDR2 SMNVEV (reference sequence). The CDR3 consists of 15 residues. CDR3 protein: CASSLQTSRVYEQYF. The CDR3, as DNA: TGTGCCAGCAGTTTACAGACTAGTAGGGTCTACGAGCAGTACTTC.

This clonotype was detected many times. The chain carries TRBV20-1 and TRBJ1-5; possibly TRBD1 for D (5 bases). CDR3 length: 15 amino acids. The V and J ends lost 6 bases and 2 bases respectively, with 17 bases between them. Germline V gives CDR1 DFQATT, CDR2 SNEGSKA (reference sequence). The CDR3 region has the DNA TGCAGTGCCCCAACAAGAGGGGAGGGCAATCAGCCCCAGCATTTT. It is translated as CSAPTRGEGNQPQHF.

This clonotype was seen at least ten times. This chain's CDR3 is CASSVPNLSVQPQHF. CDR3 DNA: TGTGCCAGCAGTGTTCCGAACCTCTCAGTTCAGCCCCAGCATTTT. This rearrangement joins TRBV28 to TRBJ1-5; unclear D gene. CDR1 is MDHEN, CDR2 SYDVKM, per germline. V was pared by 5 bases and J by 6 bases, with 17 bases between. The CDR3 covers 15 residues.

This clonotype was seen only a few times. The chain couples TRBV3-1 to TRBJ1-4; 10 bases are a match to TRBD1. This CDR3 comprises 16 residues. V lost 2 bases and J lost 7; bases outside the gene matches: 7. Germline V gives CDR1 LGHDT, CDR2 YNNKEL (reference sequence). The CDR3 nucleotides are TGTGCCAGCAGCCAACTCCCGGGACAGGGGACTGAAAAACTGTTTTTT. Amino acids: CASSQLPGQGTEKLFF. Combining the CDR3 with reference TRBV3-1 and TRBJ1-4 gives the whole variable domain DTAVSQTPKYLVTQMGNDKSIKCEQNLGHDTMYWYKQDSKKFLKIMFSYNNKELIINETVPNRFSPKSPDKAHLNLHINSLELGDSAVYFCASSQLPGQGTEKLFFGSGTQLSVL.